Listed below are T cell receptor beta chains from one sample, sequenced in a study of cytomegalovirus exposure and HLA in healthy donors. This table comes from immunoSEQ multiplex PCR, and its TCRdb copy is limited to in-frame clones, with some not included. Here the sample spans around 200,000 clones, roughly four fifths being singletons. Material: PBMCs. These receptors were collected from a woman in her 30s in good health and CMV-seropositive. CDR3s include the opening cysteine and the closing phenylalanine or tryptophan. The D gene is left open where the match is weak. Rows give clone size only sometimes, using once, few, many, or a class for an expanded clone.

d_gene	j_gene	v_gene	abundance	CDR3aa	CDR3nt
TRBD2	TRBJ2-5	TRBV28	NA	CASSLLGTSGFTQYF	TGTGCCAGCAGTTTATTGGGGACTAGCGGTTTTACCCAGTACTTC
TRBD2	TRBJ2-7	TRBV7-9	NA	CASSDGLAGSLSYEQYF	TGTGCCAGCAGCGACGGACTAGCGGGGAGTCTGTCCTACGAGCAGTACTTC
NA	TRBJ2-2	TRBV9	once	CASSVVLGAGELFF	TGTGCCAGCAGCGTAGTCCTGGGAGCCGGGGAGCTGTTTTTT
NA	TRBJ2-7	TRBV28	NA	CASSSQNSYEQYF	TGTGCCAGCAGTTCCCAAAACAGCTACGAGCAGTACTTC
TRBD2	TRBJ2-7	TRBV6-8	NA	CASGRRAGDEQYF	TGTGCCAGCGGCCGAAGGGCGGGGGACGAGCAGTACTTC
NA	TRBJ1-1	TRBV28	NA	CASSFPTQVLHTEAFF	TGTGCCAGCAGTTTCCCCACCCAGGTCCTCCACACTGAAGCTTTCTTT
TRBD1	TRBJ2-7	TRBV7-9	NA	CASSLSQGVFYEQYF	TGTGCCAGCAGCTTAAGTCAGGGGGTATTCTACGAGCAGTACTTC
NA	TRBJ1-4	TRBV25-1	NA	CASSVREATNEKLFF	TGTGCCAGCAGTGTCCGGGAGGCAACTAATGAAAAACTGTTTTTT
NA	TRBJ1-5	TRBV2	NA	CASSELGGGNQPQHF	TGTGCCAGCAGTGAACTGGGAGGGGGCAATCAGCCCCAGCATTTT
NA	TRBJ1-5	TRBV27	NA	CASSSVSFGNQPQHF	TGTGCCAGCAGTTCGGTCTCCTTTGGCAATCAGCCCCAGCATTTT
NA	TRBJ2-2	TRBV7-9	NA	CASSLIYGTGELFF	TGTGCCAGCAGCTTAATCTATGGCACCGGGGAGCTGTTTTTT
NA	TRBJ2-7	TRBV28	NA	CASSLSWDTQTYEQYF	TGTGCCAGCAGCCTTAGTTGGGACACCCAAACCTACGAGCAGTACTTC
TRBD1	TRBJ2-7	TRBV5-1	once	CASSHDRGAYEQYF	TGCGCCAGCAGTCATGACAGGGGTGCATACGAGCAGTACTTC
TRBD1	TRBJ1-4	TRBV28	NA	CASSMGQGASEEKLFF	TGTGCCAGCAGTATGGGACAGGGGGCGAGCGAAGAAAAACTGTTTTTT
NA	TRBJ1-1	TRBV28	NA	CASSFRTVNTEAFF	TGTGCCAGCAGTTTTAGAACGGTGAACACTGAAGCTTTCTTT
NA	TRBJ2-7	TRBV27	NA	CATAEGPTYEQYF	TGTGCCACCGCCGAGGGCCCCACCTACGAGCAGTACTTC
TRBD1	TRBJ2-1	TRBV27	once	CASSQQGANEQFF	TGTGCCAGCAGCCAACAGGGGGCGAATGAGCAGTTCTTC
TRBD2	TRBJ2-2	TRBV9	NA	CASSAAPGLVFAGELFF	TGTGCCAGCAGCGCCGCTCCGGGACTAGTATTTGCCGGGGAGCTGTTTTTT
NA	TRBJ2-7	TRBV28	few	CASSTGEVYEQYF	TGTGCCAGCAGCACAGGGGAGGTATACGAGCAGTACTTC
TRBD1	TRBJ1-4	TRBV6-6	NA	CASSPDRARTNEKLFF	TGTGCCAGCAGCCCCGACAGGGCCCGAACTAATGAAAAACTGTTTTTT
NA	TRBJ2-1	TRBV6-6	few	CASSYLSGGSYNEQFF	TGTGCCAGCAGTTATTTAAGCGGAGGCTCCTACAATGAGCAGTTCTTC
NA	TRBJ2-5	TRBV4-1	NA	CASSNPGMQETQYF	TGCGCCAGCAGCAACCCAGGGATGCAAGAGACCCAGTACTTC
NA	TRBJ1-2	TRBV2	NA	CASSGGHGYTF	TGTGCCAGCAGTGGGGGGCATGGCTACACCTTC
TRBD2	TRBJ2-1	TRBV6-1	NA	CASSGTGGRAEQFF	TGTGCCAGCAGTGGAACTGGCGGGAGGGCTGAGCAGTTCTTC
NA	TRBJ2-7	TRBV5-4	NA	CASSTRSNEQYF	TGTGCCAGCAGCACGCGGTCGAACGAGCAGTACTTC
NA	TRBJ1-1	TRBV29-1	NA	CSVGGLIGGGNTEAFF	TGCAGCGTTGGAGGTCTCATAGGGGGGGGGAACACTGAAGCTTTCTTT
NA	TRBJ2-7	TRBV28	NA	CASSFLIGARREQYF	TGTGCCAGCAGTTTCCTAATTGGGGCCCGTCGGGAGCAGTACTTC
TRBD2	TRBJ2-2	TRBV27	NA	CASSLYSGSTNTGELFF	TGTGCCAGCAGTTTATATAGCGGGAGCACGAACACCGGGGAGCTGTTTTTT
TRBD2	TRBJ2-2	TRBV2	NA	CASSERGGSNTGELFF	TGTGCCAGCAGCGAACGGGGGGGGAGCAACACCGGGGAGCTGTTTTTT
NA	TRBJ1-5	TRBV19	NA	CASSIGGDSQPQHF	TGTGCCAGTAGTATTGGCGGGGATTCTCAGCCCCAGCATTTT
TRBD1	TRBJ2-7	TRBV6-5	NA	CASSPGQGASYEQYF	TGTGCCAGCAGCCCTGGACAGGGGGCTTCCTACGAGCAGTACTTC
TRBD1	TRBJ2-1	TRBV6-5	few	CASSVGQGRNEQFF	TGTGCCAGCAGTGTGGGACAGGGGAGGAATGAGCAGTTCTTC
TRBD2	TRBJ2-5	TRBV5-1	NA	CASSLGVAGVIKETQYF	TGCGCCAGCAGCTTGGGAGTAGCGGGAGTAATAAAAGAGACCCAGTACTTC
TRBD1	TRBJ2-5	TRBV28	NA	CASKEGQGLGETQYF	TGTGCCAGCAAAGAGGGACAGGGGCTTGGGGAGACCCAGTACTTC
TRBD2	TRBJ2-1	TRBV5-4	NA	CASSLRTSEDEQFF	TGTGCCAGCAGCCTACGGACTAGCGAGGATGAGCAGTTCTTC
TRBD1	TRBJ1-4	TRBV29-1	NA	CSVGDRTGKLFF	TGCAGCGTGGGGGACAGGACGGGAAAACTGTTTTTT
TRBD1	TRBJ1-1	TRBV5-6	NA	CASSLPDRVRNTEAFF	TGTGCCAGCAGCTTGCCCGACAGGGTGAGGAACACTGAAGCTTTCTTT
TRBD2	TRBJ2-2	TRBV4-2	once	CASSPSGRGGTGELFF	TGTGCCAGCAGCCCGAGCGGGAGGGGGGGCACCGGGGAGCTGTTTTTT
NA	TRBJ1-1	TRBV5-1	once	CASTWGGGNPEAFF	TGCGCCAGCACCTGGGGTGGGGGGAACCCTGAAGCTTTCTTT
NA	TRBJ2-1	TRBV7-8	few	CASSTQTFRLNYNEQFF	TGTGCCAGCAGCACCCAAACCTTCAGACTAAACTACAATGAGCAGTTCTTC
NA	TRBJ2-1	TRBV5-8	few	CASSTPVSNEQFF	TGTGCCAGCAGCACCCCCGTCAGTAATGAGCAGTTCTTC
NA	TRBJ2-2	TRBV11-2	few	CASTSLGGAVFTGELFF	TGTGCCAGCACCTCTCTGGGGGGGGCAGTCTTTACCGGGGAGCTGTTTTTT
TRBD1	TRBJ1-4	TRBV2	few	CASSGQGAQITTNEKLFF	TGTGCCAGCAGTGGACAGGGGGCCCAAATTACAACTAATGAAAAACTGTTTTTT
NA	TRBJ2-7	TRBV5-8	NA	CASTPVLAGTSLGEQYF	TGTGCCAGCACGCCCGTCCTGGCAGGAACCAGCCTCGGCGAGCAGTACTTC
NA	TRBJ1-2	TRBV15	NA	CATSRDRTPNYGYTF	TGTGCCACCAGCAGAGATCGGACACCTAACTATGGCTACACCTTC
NA	TRBJ1-1	TRBV4-1	NA	CASSQGTDMNTEAFF	TGCGCCAGCAGCCAAGGGACAGACATGAACACTGAAGCTTTCTTT
NA	TRBJ2-1	TRBV28	NA	CASSLPVGQSGEQFF	TGTGCCAGCAGTTTACCGGTCGGACAGAGCGGTGAGCAGTTCTTC
NA	TRBJ2-7	TRBV28	NA	CASSLDRRYEQYF	TGTGCCAGCAGTCTTGACAGGAGGTACGAGCAGTACTTC
NA	TRBJ2-7	TRBV27	NA	CASSLISGSYEQYF	TGTGCCAGCAGTTTAATATCGGGGTCCTACGAGCAGTACTTC
TRBD2	TRBJ2-7	TRBV28	NA	CASSPPMGTSGKQYF	TGTGCCAGCAGTCCTCCTATGGGGACTAGCGGTAAGCAGTACTTC
NA	TRBJ2-3	TRBV11-2	NA	CASSLWGADTQYF	TGTGCCAGCAGCTTATGGGGGGCAGATACGCAGTATTTT
NA	TRBJ2-3	TRBV7-7	NA	CASSLRGSGTDTQYF	TGTGCTAGCAGCTTACGAGGGTCGGGCACAGATACGCAGTATTTT
NA	TRBJ2-2	TRBV7-6	NA	CASSSNTGELFF	TGTGCCAGCAGCTCTAACACCGGGGAGCTGTTTTTT